A single sample gave rise to the 8 T cell receptor beta chains below, sequenced in a study of blood T cells in healthy people across ages. Through a sample-barcoded 5' primer and a J-beta primer mix, a second PCR was run for roughly 6 to 11 cycles. TCRdb recomputed calls from the 5' RACE reads with MiXCR, one row per CDR3 protein. The repertoire has around 500,000 distinct CDR3 sequences, 40% to 55% of them found once; the top ten carry under 30%. The sample comprised blood. These receptors all stem from a man aged 80 or over in good health.

This clonotype was seen repeatedly, ten times or more. The chain joins TRBV5-1 to TRBJ2-1; D gene unclear. This CDR3 is built from 11 residues. V was pared by 4 bases and J by 3 bases, with 2 bases between. Germline lookup yields CDR1 SGHRS and CDR2 YFSETQ. DNA of the CDR3: TGCGCCAGCAGCGACTACAATGAGCAGTTCTTC. Protein sequence: CASSDYNEQFF.

This chain connects TRBV30 to TRBJ2-1; D perhaps matches TRBD1 (6 bases). V was cut by 1 base and J by 2 bases, with 12 bases left in between. This CDR3 region has 15 residues. CDR1 and CDR2 (germline): GTSNPN, SVGIG (reference sequence). Written as DNA, the CDR3 is TGTGCCTGGAGTGAAACAGGGTCACCCTACAATGAGCAGTTCTTC. This sequence encodes CAWSETGSPYNEQFF.

The V and J genes are TRBV15 and TRBJ2-1; a weak D match, TRBD1 (5 bases). The V gene's germline CDR1 is LNHNV and CDR2 YYDKDF (reference sequence). The CDR3 runs 14 residues. The V and J ends lost 0 bases and 9 bases respectively, with 12 bases between them. CDR3 bases: TGTGCCACCAGCAGAGATAGGGGTTTGGGTGAGCAGTTCTTC. It codes for CATSRDRGLGEQFF.

In its sample, this clonotype was seen once. V and J are TRBV15 and TRBJ1-2; D call uncertain. The CDR3 contains 10 residues. Germline V gene data show CDR1 as LNHNV and CDR2 as YYDKDF (reference sequence). V lost 3 bases and J 7 bases, leaving 3 bases between the germline ends. In nucleotides, the CDR3 is TGTGCCACCAGCAGTGGTGGCTACACCTTC. Amino acids: CATSSGGYTF.

This chain links TRBV7-3 with TRBJ2-1; 10 positions agree with TRBD2. The V gene end was trimmed by 3 bases and the J gene end by 8 bases; junction bases not matched to a gene: 10. Per the germline V gene, CDR1 is SGHTA and CDR2 is FQGTGA. The CDR3 runs 16 residues. DNA of the CDR3: TGTGCCAGCAGCTTCGAAGCGGGAGGGCCACAGGATGAGCAGTTCTTC. Protein sequence: CASSFEAGGPQDEQFF.

As to this clonotype: Given a much more abundant clone one base away, this may be a read error. V gene TRBV7-9 combines with J gene TRBJ1-4; D not certain. Germline-derived CDR1 and CDR2 are SEHNR and FQNEAQ (reference sequence). V was shortened by 3 bases and J by 7 bases, with 12 bases between the two germline ends. The CDR3 length is 14 residues. DNA of the CDR3: TGTGCCAGCAGCTTGATGGGGAATAGTGAAAAACTGTTTTTT. Translating gives CASSLMGNSEKLFF.

The genes are TRBV5-5 and TRBJ2-1; D ambiguous. V gave up 4 bases and J gave up 0 bases, with 8 bases separating them. The CDR3 has 14 residues. Germline V gene lookup returns CDR1 SGHKS and CDR2 YYEKEE (reference sequence). The CDR3 sequence: CASSAPVSYNEQFF. The CDR3 DNA reads as TGTGCCAGCAGCGCACCGGTCTCCTACAATGAGCAGTTCTTC. The full variable domain, in which reference TRBV5-5 and TRBJ2-1 provide the parts outside the CDR3, is DAGVTQSPTHLIKTRGQQVTLRCSPISGHKSVSWYQQVLGQGPQFIFQYYEKEERGRGNFPDRFSARQFPNYSSELNVNALLLGDSALYLCASSAPVSYNEQFFGPGTRLTVL.

The table lists this clonotype with a few counts. V is TRBV29-1 and J is TRBJ2-1; a weak D match, TRBD1 (5 bases). This CDR3 has 14 amino acids. Germline V gene sequence: CDR1 SQVTM, CDR2 ANQGSEA. V shed 6 bases and J shed 6 bases, with 18 bases lying between them. In DNA form, the CDR3 reads TGCAGCGTGGAGACAGTACTCCCCTCCAATGAGCAGTTCTTC. It codes for CSVETVLPSNEQFF.